This T cell receptor (beta chain) was identified during a study of human T cells and chemical hapten exposure. The CDR3 is 15 residues long. Germline V gene sequence: CDR1 LGHNA, CDR2 YSLEER. The V segment lost 3 bases and the J segment 4 bases; nucleotides outside the gene matches: 9. TCRdb itself ran the RACE reads through MiXCR, one entry per CDR3 protein. The sample includes 300,000 to 350,000 distinct CDR3 sequences, around 6.9% of them seen just once. Points from the study as a whole: It should be noted that donors had alopecia, so their immune response may differ from healthy people's.

This clonotype was observed a handful of times. Its antigen is unidentified. Time point here: patch test 1, 2 weeks after DPC sensitization. Treatment defined: therapeutic diphenylcyclopropenone sensitization with weekly scalp DPC. This receptor was taken from a woman aged 18 to 35 with alopecia areata. Some clones in this sample may be carry-over from other donors' samples. This chain uses TRBV4-3 with TRBJ2-7; 7 bases line up with TRBD2. The specimen comprised whole blood, sampled in connection with sensitization to the hapten diphenylcyclopropenone (DPC). CDR3 region: CASSQGLGEGYEQYF. The CDR3, as DNA: TGCGCCAGCAGCCAGGGTTTGGGGGAGGGATACGAGCAGTACTTC.